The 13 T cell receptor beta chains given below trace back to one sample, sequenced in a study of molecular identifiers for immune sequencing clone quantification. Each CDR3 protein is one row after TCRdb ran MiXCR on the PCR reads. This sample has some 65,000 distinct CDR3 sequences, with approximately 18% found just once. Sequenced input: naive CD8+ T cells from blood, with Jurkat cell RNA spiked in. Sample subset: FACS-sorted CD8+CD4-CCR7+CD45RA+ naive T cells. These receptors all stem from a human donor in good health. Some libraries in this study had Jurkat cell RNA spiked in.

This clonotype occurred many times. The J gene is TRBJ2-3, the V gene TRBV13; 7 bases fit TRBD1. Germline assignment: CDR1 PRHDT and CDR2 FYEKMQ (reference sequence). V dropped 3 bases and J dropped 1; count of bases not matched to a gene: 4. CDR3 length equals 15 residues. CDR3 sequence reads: CASSFTGVGTDTQYF. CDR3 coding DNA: TGTGCCAGCAGCTTTACAGGGGTGGGCACAGATACGCAGTATTTT.

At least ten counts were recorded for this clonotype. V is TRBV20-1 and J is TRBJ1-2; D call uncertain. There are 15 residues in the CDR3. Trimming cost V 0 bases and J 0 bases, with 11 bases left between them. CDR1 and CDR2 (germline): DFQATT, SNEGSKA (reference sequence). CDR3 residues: CSARDEDEANYGYTF. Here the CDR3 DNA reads TGCAGTGCTAGAGACGAAGACGAGGCTAACTATGGCTACACCTTC.

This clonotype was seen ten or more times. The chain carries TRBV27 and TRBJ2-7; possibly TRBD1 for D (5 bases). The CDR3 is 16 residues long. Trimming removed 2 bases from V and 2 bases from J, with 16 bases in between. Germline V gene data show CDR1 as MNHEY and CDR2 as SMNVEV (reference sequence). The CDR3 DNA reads TGTGCCAGCAGTTTAAAAGTGGGCAGGGCCGCCTACGAGCAGTACTTC. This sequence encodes CASSLKVGRAAYEQYF.

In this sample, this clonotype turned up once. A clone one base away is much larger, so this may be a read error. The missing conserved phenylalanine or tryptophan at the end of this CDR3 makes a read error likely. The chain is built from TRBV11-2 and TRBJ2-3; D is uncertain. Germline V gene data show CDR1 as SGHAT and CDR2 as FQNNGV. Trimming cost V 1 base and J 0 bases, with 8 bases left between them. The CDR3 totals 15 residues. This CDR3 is CASSLAVPSTDTQYL. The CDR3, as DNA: TGTGCCAGCAGCTTAGCGGTCCCTAGCACAGATACGCAGTATCTT.

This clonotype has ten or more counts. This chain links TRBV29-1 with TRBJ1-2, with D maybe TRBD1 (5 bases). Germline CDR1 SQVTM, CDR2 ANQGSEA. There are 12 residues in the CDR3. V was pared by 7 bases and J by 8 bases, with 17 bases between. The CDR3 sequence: CSAPGRAGGYTF. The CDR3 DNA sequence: TGCAGCGCGCCAGGGAGGGCCGGCGGCTACACCTTC.

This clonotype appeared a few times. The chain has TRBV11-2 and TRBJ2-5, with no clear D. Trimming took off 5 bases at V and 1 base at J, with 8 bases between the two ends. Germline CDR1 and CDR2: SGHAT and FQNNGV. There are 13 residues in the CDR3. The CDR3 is CASSARFQETQYF. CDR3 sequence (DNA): TGTGCCAGCAGCGCCCGGTTCCAAGAGACCCAGTACTTC.

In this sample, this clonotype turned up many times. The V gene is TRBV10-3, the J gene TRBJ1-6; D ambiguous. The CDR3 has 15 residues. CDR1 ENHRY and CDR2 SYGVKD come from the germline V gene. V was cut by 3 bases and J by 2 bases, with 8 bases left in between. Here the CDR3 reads CAISDIDTYNSPLHF. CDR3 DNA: TGTGCCATCAGTGACATAGATACCTATAATTCACCCCTCCACTTT.

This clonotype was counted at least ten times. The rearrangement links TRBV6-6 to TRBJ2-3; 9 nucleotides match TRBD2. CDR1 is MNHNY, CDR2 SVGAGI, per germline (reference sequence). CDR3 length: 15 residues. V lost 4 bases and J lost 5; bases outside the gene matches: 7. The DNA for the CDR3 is TGTGCCAGCAGTTGGGTAGCGGGGGTAGGAGATACGCAGTATTTT. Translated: CASSWVAGVGDTQYF.

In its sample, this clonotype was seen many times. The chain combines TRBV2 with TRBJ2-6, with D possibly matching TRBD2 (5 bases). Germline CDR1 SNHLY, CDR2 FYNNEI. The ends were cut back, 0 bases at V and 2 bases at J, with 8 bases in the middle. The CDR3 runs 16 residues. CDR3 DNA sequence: TGTGCCAGCAGTGAAGCAGCGCGGGCTGGGGCCAACGTCCTGACTTTC. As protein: CASSEAARAGANVLTF.

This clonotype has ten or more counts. CDR3 nucleotides: TGCAGTGCTAGACCCTGGGAGGACACATTGAACACTGAAGCTTTCTTT. Translation gives CSARPWEDTLNTEAFF. This sequence joins TRBV20-1 and TRBJ1-1; perhaps TRBD1 as D (5 bases). The CDR3 loop spans 16 amino acids. Trimming removed 2 bases from V and 0 bases from J, with 16 bases in between. Germline V gene data show CDR1 as DFQATT and CDR2 as SNEGSKA (reference sequence).

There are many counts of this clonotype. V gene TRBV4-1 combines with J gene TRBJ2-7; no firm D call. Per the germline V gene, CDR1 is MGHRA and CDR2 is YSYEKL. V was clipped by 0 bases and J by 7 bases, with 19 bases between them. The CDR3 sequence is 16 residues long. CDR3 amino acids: CASSQDVSPPPVEQYF. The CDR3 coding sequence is TGCGCCAGCAGCCAAGATGTTTCACCCCCCCCCGTGGAGCAGTACTTC.

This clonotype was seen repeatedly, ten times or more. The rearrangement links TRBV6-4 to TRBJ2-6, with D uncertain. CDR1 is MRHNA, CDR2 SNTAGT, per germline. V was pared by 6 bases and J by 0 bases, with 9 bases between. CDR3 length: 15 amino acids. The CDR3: CASSPTASGANVLTF. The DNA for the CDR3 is TGTGCCAGCAGCCCGACCGCCTCTGGGGCCAACGTCCTGACTTTC.

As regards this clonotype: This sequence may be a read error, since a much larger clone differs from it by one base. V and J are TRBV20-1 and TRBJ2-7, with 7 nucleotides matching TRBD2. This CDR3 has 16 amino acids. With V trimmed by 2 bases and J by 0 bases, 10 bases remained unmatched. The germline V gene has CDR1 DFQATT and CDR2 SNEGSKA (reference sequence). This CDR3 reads CSARPLALGYSYEQYF. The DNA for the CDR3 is TGCAGTGCTAGACCACTAGCGTTAGGCTACTCCTACGAGCAGTACTTC.